Below, 16 T cell receptor beta chains from the same sample are listed, as sequenced in a study of cytomegalovirus exposure and HLA in healthy donors. With 60 Vbeta and 13 Jbeta primers, the PCR was carried out. Data came from immunoSEQ multiplex PCR; TCRdb stores just in-frame clones and leaves some out. The data contain approximately 190,000 clones, 85% to 90% of them singletons. Specimen: PBMCs. Receptors were obtained from a man in his thirties or forties in good health and CMV-seronegative.

The CDR3 DNA is TGTGCCACCAGCAGAGTCACAGTCGCTGAAGCTTTCTTT. Protein sequence: CATSRVTVAEAFF. The chain uses TRBV15 and TRBJ1-1; no definite D call. The V end lost 1 base, the J end lost 6 bases, and 9 bases lay between the germline ends. The CDR3 is 13 residues long. Germline CDR1 and CDR2: LNHNV and YYDKDF (reference sequence). The variable domain in full, completed from reference TRBV15 and TRBJ1-1, reads DAMVIQNPRYQVTQFGKPVTLSCSQTLNHNVMYWYQQKSSQAPKLLFHYYDKDFNNEADTPDNFQSRRPNTSFCFLDIRSPGLGDTAMYLCATSRVTVAEAFFGQGTRLTVV.

The chain has TRBV4-1 and TRBJ1-4; D call uncertain. The germline gives CDR1 MGHRA, CDR2 YSYEKL. CDR3 length: 14 amino acids. The V and J ends lost 0 bases and 1 base respectively, with 3 bases between them. For the CDR3, the DNA is TGCGCCAGCAGCCAAGATCGAACTAATGAAAAACTGTTTTTT. Residues: CASSQDRTNEKLFF.

This clone was picked up one time. V and J are TRBV2 and TRBJ1-1; TRBD1 aligns across 9 bases. Losses at the gene ends were 6 bases for V and 8 bases for J; bases not matched to a gene: 13. CDR3 length: 15 residues. The germline CDR1 and CDR2 sequences are SNHLY and FYNNEI. CDR3 nucleotide sequence: TGTGCCAGCAGCGTTGCCGGGACAGGGAGTCGGGAAGCTTTCTTT. It is translated as CASSVAGTGSREAFF.

On this clone: Other DNA variants within this sample encode the same CDR3. This rearrangement joins TRBV11-2 to TRBJ1-1, with D maybe TRBD1 (5 bases). With 1 base removed from V and 5 bases from J, the gap between germline ends came to 14 bases. CDR1 is SGHAT, CDR2 FQNNGV, per germline. The CDR3 loop spans 15 amino acids. CDR3 sequence reads: CASSLAVGGGTEAFF. The CDR3, as DNA: TGTGCCAGCAGCTTAGCGGTTGGGGGGGGTACTGAAGCTTTCTTT.

This clone was seen a single time. The genes are TRBV19 and TRBJ1-5; maybe TRBD1 (5 bases). Germline V CDR1 and CDR2: LNHDA, SQIVND (reference sequence). There are 15 residues in the CDR3. The V end was cut by 1 base, the J end by 7 bases, with 14 bases between. The CDR3 sequence: CASSIGQTPGQPQHF. Written as DNA, the CDR3 is TGTGCCAGTAGTATAGGTCAGACTCCAGGGCAGCCCCAGCATTTT.

The chain links TRBV5-5 to TRBJ2-7; possible D gene TRBD1, 5 bases. The CDR3 length is 15 residues. Deletions cut 3 bases from V and 8 bases from J, with 21 bases between. CDR1 is SGHKS and CDR2 is YYEKEE in the germline V gene (reference sequence). CDR3 in DNA: TGTGCCAGCAGCTCGGATACAAATCCTACAGGAAAGCAGTACTTC. Translated: CASSSDTNPTGKQYF.

The chain employs TRBV29-1 and TRBJ2-7; 8 nucleotides match TRBD2. This CDR3 region has 12 residues. Germline V gene lookup returns CDR1 SQVTM and CDR2 ANQGSEA. With 6 bases clipped from V and 6 bases from J, the junction kept 7 bases outside the gene matches. The CDR3 here is CSVSPAGGEQYF. In DNA form, the CDR3 reads TGCAGCGTCTCCCCGGCGGGGGGCGAGCAGTACTTC.

The V gene is TRBV6-5, the J gene TRBJ1-1; D is unclear. The CDR3 runs to 15 residues. Germline V CDR1 and CDR2: MNHEY, SVGAGI. With 3 bases removed from V and 5 bases from J, the gap between germline ends came to 16 bases. CDR3 region: CASSYEQAPGTEAFF. CDR3 in DNA: TGTGCCAGCAGTTATGAGCAGGCCCCGGGGACTGAAGCTTTCTTT.

For this clone: A junction boundary mismatches the germline segment, possibly from a read error. The CDR3: CASNLAGSNNEQFF. As DNA, the CDR3 is TGTGCCAGCAACTTAGCGGGGAGTAACAATGAGCAGTTCTTC. The rearrangement links TRBV7-9 to TRBJ2-1; 8 positions match TRBD2. Germline V gives CDR1 SEHNR, CDR2 FQNEAQ (reference sequence). This CDR3 has 14 amino acids. Full variable domain (outside the CDR3, taken from reference TRBV7-9 and TRBJ2-1): DTGVSQNPRHKITKRGQNVTFRCDPISEHNRLYWYRQTLGQGPEFLTYFQNEAQLEKSRLLSDRFSAERPKGSFSTLEIQRTEQGDSAMYLCASNLAGSNNEQFFGPGTRLTVL.

The chain uses TRBV7-2 and TRBJ2-7; 8 nucleotides match TRBD1. The V gene's germline CDR1 is SGHTA and CDR2 FQGNSA. Trimming at V came to 5 bases and at J to 3 bases, leaving 12 bases not matched to a gene. The CDR3 runs to 16 residues. CDR3 in DNA: TGTGCCAGCAGCACGCAATTTAGGACAGGGAACTACGAGCAGTACTTC. Translation: CASSTQFRTGNYEQYF.

The V call is TRBV5-1, the J call TRBJ2-1, with 13 nucleotides matching TRBD2. After removal of 5 bases from V and 4 bases from J, the junction contained 6 bases not matched to a gene. The CDR3 is 16 residues long. The V gene's germline CDR1 is SGHRS and CDR2 YFSETQ. CDR3: CASRGTSGNRYNEQFF. The CDR3 bases are TGCGCCAGCAGGGGGACTAGCGGGAACCGGTACAATGAGCAGTTCTTC.

This clone has a single count. The chain has TRBV18 and TRBJ1-2, with TRBD1 matching 8 bases. The CDR3 consists of 13 residues. CDR1 and CDR2 (germline): KGHSH, LQKENI. J lost 6 bases, V lost 6 bases, and 6 bases had no gene match. The CDR3 spells CASSPQTGDGYTF. The DNA for the CDR3 is TGTGCCAGCTCCCCCCAGACAGGGGATGGCTACACCTTC.

The V and J genes are TRBV7-9 and TRBJ2-7; D uncertain. V gave up 3 bases and J gave up 0 bases, with 12 bases separating them. The CDR3 has 15 residues. Germline V CDR1 and CDR2: SEHNR, FQNEAQ (reference sequence). CDR3 DNA sequence: TGTGCCAGCAGCTTTGCGACTCCCTCCTCCTACGAGCAGTACTTC. It translates to CASSFATPSSYEQYF. Looking up the rest from reference TRBV7-9 and TRBJ2-7 gives the full variable domain: DTGVSQNPRHKITKRGQNVTFRCDPISEHNRLYWYRQTLGQGPEFLTYFQNEAQLEKSRLLSDRFSAERPKGSFSTLEIQRTEQGDSAMYLCASSFATPSSYEQYFGPGTRLTVT.

This chain connects TRBV28 to TRBJ2-6; 7 nucleotides align to TRBD1. From germline, CDR1 is MDHEN and CDR2 SYDVKM. The V gene end was trimmed by 8 bases and the J gene end by 0 bases; junction bases not matched to a gene: 13. This CDR3 has 18 amino acids. CDR3 nucleotides: TGTGCCAGCTGGGGTAGTATCGGGGACAGCTCTGGGGCCAACGTCCTGACTTTC. Protein: CASWGSIGDSSGANVLTF.

The gene calls are TRBV14 and TRBJ2-3; the D is unclear. The CDR3 has 13 amino acids. V was shortened by 3 bases and J by 6 bases, with 10 bases between the two germline ends. CDR1 is SGHDN, CDR2 FVKESK, per germline. CDR3 sequence reads: CASSHVVLDTQYF. CDR3 nucleotide sequence: TGTGCCAGCAGCCATGTTGTCTTGGATACGCAGTATTTT.

This chain uses TRBV19 with TRBJ2-1; 9 bases are shared with TRBD1. The V and J ends lost 6 bases and 9 bases, in that order; junction bases with no gene match: 12. The CDR3 covers 15 residues. Germline CDR1 and CDR2: LNHDA and SQIVND (reference sequence). The CDR3 DNA follows: TGTGCCAGTAGCCGAATGGGGACAGGGTATTCTGAGCAGTTCTTC. It translates to CASSRMGTGYSEQFF.